Listed below are T cell receptor beta chains from one sample, sequenced in a study of identical twins. TCRdb reanalysed the 5' RACE reads using MiXCR and keeps one entry per CDR3 protein. The sample shows roughly 350,000 distinct CDR3 sequences, about 12% of them seen only once. In addition, the sample was reused for a study of yellow fever vaccine responses in identical twins.

The source material was CD8+ T cells sorted from blood. Receptors were obtained from a woman between 18 and 29 years old in good health. The CDR3 runs from the conserved cysteine through the conserved F or W. A D gene is named only where the DNA matches it firmly. Size is omitted from some rows. Given values are once, few, many or a class for expanded clones.

D	V	J	size	DNA	CDR3
.	TRBV3-1	TRBJ2-7	few	TGTGCCAGCAGCCAAGATTTGGCACCCAGTCCCTACGAGCAGTACTTC	CASSQDLAPSPYEQYF
.	TRBV29-1	TRBJ2-3	many	TGCAGCGTTGAAGATGGGCTAGTCGGGACAGATACGCAGTATTTT	CSVEDGLVGTDTQYF
TRBD1	TRBV6-1	TRBJ2-1	few	TGTGCCAGCAGTGACGCTCCTGGGACAGGGCACTACAATGAGCAGTTCTTC	CASSDAPGTGHYNEQFF
TRBD2	TRBV7-3	TRBJ2-1	few	TGTGCCAGCAGCTCCCCGACTAGCGGGCGATCCTACAATGAGCAGTTCTTC	CASSSPTSGRSYNEQFF
.	TRBV6-6	TRBJ2-1	.	TGTGCCAGCAGCCGGACCGGGACGAACAATGAGCAGTTCTTC	CASSRTGTNNEQFF
.	TRBV7-8	TRBJ2-7	.	TGTGCCAGCAGCTTAGTATCTGGACTGCCTCAACCGAAGGAATACGAGCAGTACTTC	CASSLVSGLPQPKEYEQYF
.	TRBV6-5	TRBJ1-2	few	TGTGCCAGCAGTTACGAACCAGGAGTTAACTATGGCTACACCTTC	CASSYEPGVNYGYTF
TRBD2	TRBV6-4	TRBJ2-1	many	TGTGCCAGCAGCTATAGCGGGGGGGCCGAAGATGAGCAGTTCTTC	CASSYSGGAEDEQFF
.	TRBV27	TRBJ2-7	.	TGTGCCAGCAGTTTTGGGGTCTACTACGAGCAGTACTTC	CASSFGVYYEQYF
TRBD2	TRBV15	TRBJ2-7	few	TGTGCCACCAGCAGAGAAACTAGCGGGAGGGCAAGCTCCTACGAGCAGTACTTC	CATSRETSGRASSYEQYF
TRBD1	TRBV27	TRBJ1-1	many	TGTGCCAGCAGTTGGAGTAGGGGGCTTACTGAAGCTTTCTTT	CASSWSRGLTEAFF
TRBD2	TRBV4-1	TRBJ2-7	.	TGCGCCAGCAGCCAGAAACTAGCGGGAACCTACGAGCAGTACTTC	CASSQKLAGTYEQYF
.	TRBV7-7	TRBJ2-5	.	TGTGCCAGCAGTCGTTATCAGAGCCAAGAGACCCAGTACTTC	CASSRYQSQETQYF
TRBD2	TRBV27	TRBJ2-1	few	TGTGCCAGCAGTCAAACAGCGGGGGGTCCCCCCTACAATGAGCAGTTCTTC	CASSQTAGGPPYNEQFF
.	TRBV27	TRBJ2-2	many	TGTGCCAGCACTCCTAGGAGCGGGGAGCTGTTTTTT	CASTPRSGELFF
TRBD2	TRBV4-2	TRBJ2-1	few	TGTGCCAGCAGCCCTCACCCGACTAGCGGGAGCCCCAGTAGTGAGCAGTTCTTC	CASSPHPTSGSPSSEQFF
.	TRBV9	TRBJ1-2	few	TGTGCCAGCAGCGGGGAAATATATGGCTACACCTTC	CASSGEIYGYTF
TRBD1	TRBV4-1	TRBJ2-7	.	TGCGCCAGCAGCTACACTCTTGGACAGGGGGTTCGCGAGCAGTACTTC	CASSYTLGQGVREQYF
.	TRBV20-1	TRBJ1-2	.	TGCAGTGCTAGAGTGGCGGGTTCCAACTATGGCTACACCTTC	CSARVAGSNYGYTF
.	TRBV9	TRBJ2-1	many	TGTGCCAGCAGCGTAGGTGACTCTTACAATGAGCAGTTCTTC	CASSVGDSYNEQFF
.	TRBV7-9	TRBJ2-5	once	TGTGCCAGCAGCCCAACCATGTACCAAGAGACCCAGTACTTC	CASSPTMYQETQYF
.	TRBV15	TRBJ2-4	.	TGTGCCACCAGCAGAGAATCCAGTACGCCCCTTTGCATTCAGTACTTC	CATSRESSTPLCIQYF
.	TRBV7-6	TRBJ2-2	.	TGTGCCAGCAGCTTTACAGGGGCGGGAACCGGGGAGCTGTTTTTT	CASSFTGAGTGELFF
.	TRBV7-9	TRBJ1-1	.	TGTGCCAGCAGCACGTGGACGGAGAACACTGAAGCTTTCTTT	CASSTWTENTEAFF
TRBD1	TRBV28	TRBJ1-1	.	TGTGCCAGCAGTTCCAACCGGGACAGGGTCAGAAGGGACACTGAAGCTTTCTTT	CASSSNRDRVRRDTEAFF
TRBD1	TRBV5-3	TRBJ2-6	few	TGTGCCAGCAGCACGGACAGGTTTCGCTCTGGGGCCAACGTCCTGACTTTC	CASSTDRFRSGANVLTF
.	TRBV20-1	TRBJ2-7	.	TGCAGTGCTAAAGCCTCCTACGAGCAGTACTTC	CSAKASYEQYF
.	TRBV20-1	TRBJ2-1	few	TGCAGTGCCCCAACGGATGACTCCTACAATGAGCAGTTCTTC	CSAPTDDSYNEQFF
.	TRBV27	TRBJ2-3	many	TGTGCCAGCAGTTTAGGCTCAGAGTCTAGCACAGATACGCAGTATTTT	CASSLGSESSTDTQYF
.	TRBV4-1	TRBJ1-3	.	TGCGCCAGCAGCCTAATAGGACCGTCTGGAAACACCATATATTTT	CASSLIGPSGNTIYF
.	TRBV15	TRBJ2-7	.	TGTGCCACCAGCCCCTCACACGCTGGGGAGCAGTACTTC	CATSPSHAGEQYF
.	TRBV20-1	TRBJ2-7	.	TGCAGTGCCAGACCTCAAGACAGCCGAACCTCCTACGAGCAGTACTTC	CSARPQDSRTSYEQYF
.	TRBV3-1	TRBJ2-7	.	TGTGCCAGCAGCCAAGAGTTCGGGAGCTCCTACGAGCAGTACTTC	CASSQEFGSSYEQYF
.	TRBV12-5	TRBJ2-3	many	TGTGCTAGTGGTCCTGGATCCGGATCGAGGGATACGCAGTATTTT	CASGPGSGSRDTQYF
TRBD2	TRBV11-2	TRBJ2-3	few	TGTGCCAGCAGCTTAGTTGGGACTAGCGGGAGTAAAAGCACAGATACGCAGTATTTT	CASSLVGTSGSKSTDTQYF
.	TRBV20-1	TRBJ1-2	.	TGCAGTGCTAGAGATGCGGCGGACTATGGCTACACCTTC	CSARDAADYGYTF
.	TRBV5-1	TRBJ2-5	few	TGCGCCAGCAGCTTCGAGGGCCGGTCCCAAGAGACCCAGTACTTC	CASSFEGRSQETQYF
.	TRBV13	TRBJ2-7	many	TGTGCCAGCAGCTCGGGACCCGCGACCTACGAGCAGTACTTC	CASSSGPATYEQYF
TRBD1	TRBV20-1	TRBJ1-5	many	TGCAGTGCGACCCAGGGGGTGAATCAGCCCCAGCATTTT	CSATQGVNQPQHF
TRBD1	TRBV7-9	TRBJ1-1	.	TGTTTAACAGGGGGCATGGTCACTGAAGCTTTCTTT	CLTGGMVTEAFF
.	TRBV6-2/TRBV6-3	TRBJ2-7	many	TGTGCCAGCAGTTACTCAAGCGGAAGCTCCTACGAGCAGTACTTC	CASSYSSGSSYEQYF